This TCR beta chain was sequenced for a study of blood T cell repertoires in COVID-19. Study information: The United States, Italy and Spain were the sources of the acute and convalescent COVID-19 samples. Sources were T cells, B-cell-depleted T cells, or PBMCs; the material itself was cDNA or gDNA.

Original analysis: Cell counts per sample came from amplifying reference gene primers. Some clones are missing from TCRdb's copy, which holds only in-frame ones; the method was immunoSEQ multiplex PCR. V and J calls and clone size are as listed in that table; D and trimming were resolved from the DNA. Counted here are 230,000 or so clones, roughly 84% occurring once; the ten biggest clones make up under 2.5%. Unmatched junction bases numbered 12, after V lost 4 bases and J lost 9 bases. The CDR3 is 16 amino acids. The germline V gene encodes CDR1 SGHNT and CDR2 YYREEE (reference sequence). This sequence originates from a middle-aged man with active or convalescent COVID-19. The material sequenced was peripheral blood. The chain uses TRBV5-4 and TRBJ1-6, with 8 nucleotides matching TRBD1. CDR3 protein: CASSDRQQGGSSPLHF. CDR3 DNA: TGTGCCAGCAGCGATAGACAACAGGGGGGGAGTTCACCCCTCCACTTT.